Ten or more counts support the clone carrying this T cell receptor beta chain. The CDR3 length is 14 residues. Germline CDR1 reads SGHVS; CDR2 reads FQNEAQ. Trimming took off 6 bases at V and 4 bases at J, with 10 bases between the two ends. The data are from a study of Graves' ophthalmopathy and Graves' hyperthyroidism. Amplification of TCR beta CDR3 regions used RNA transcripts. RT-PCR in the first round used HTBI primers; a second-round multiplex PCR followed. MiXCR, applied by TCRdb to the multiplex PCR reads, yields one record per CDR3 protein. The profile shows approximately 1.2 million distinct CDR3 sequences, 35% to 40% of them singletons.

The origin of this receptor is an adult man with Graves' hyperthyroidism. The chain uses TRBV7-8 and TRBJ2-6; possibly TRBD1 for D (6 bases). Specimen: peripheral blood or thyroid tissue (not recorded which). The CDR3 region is CASRSGTGANVLTF. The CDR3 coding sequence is TGTGCCAGCAGGTCTGGGACAGGGGCCAACGTCCTGACTTTC.